The 28 T cell receptor beta chains reported below all come from one sample, sequenced in a study of blood T cells in healthy people across ages. PCR was performed a second time for roughly 7 to 11 cycles using a sample-barcoded 5' primer and a J-beta primer mix. TCRdb re-derived calls from the 5' RACE reads in MiXCR, one entry per CDR3 protein. The data hold 800,000 to 950,000 distinct CDR3 sequences, with around 49% observed a single time. What was sequenced was blood. These receptors were obtained from a man younger than 45 in good health.

There are a few counts of this clonotype. The J gene is TRBJ1-4, the V gene TRBV28; a possible D gene is TRBD1 (5 bases). The germline gives CDR1 MDHEN, CDR2 SYDVKM. The V end lost 3 bases, the J end lost 0 bases, and 11 bases lay between the germline ends. The CDR3 length is 16 residues. The CDR3 region has the DNA TGTGCCAGCAGTTTTGAGGGGTTTGCAACTAATGAAAAACTGTTTTTT. It yields the protein CASSFEGFATNEKLFF. Filled out from reference TRBV28 and TRBJ1-4, the complete variable domain reads DVKVTQSSRYLVKRTGEKVFLECVQDMDHENMFWYRQDPGLGLRLIYFSYDVKMKEKGDIPEGYSVSREKKERFSLILESASTNQTSMYLCASSFEGFATNEKLFFGSGTQLSVL.

V gene TRBV6-5 combines with J gene TRBJ1-2, with TRBD1 matching over 11 bases. V lost 6 bases, J lost 10 bases, and 10 bases stayed unmatched. The CDR3 has 14 amino acids. Germline V gives CDR1 MNHEY, CDR2 SVGAGI. The CDR3 nucleotides read TGTGCCAGCAGCCGAGGACAGGGGGCGCCTGCCTACACCTTC. Encoded protein: CASSRGQGAPAYTF.

This clonotype was recorded once. This chain uses TRBV24-1 with TRBJ1-1; D is uncertain. The CDR3 length is 13 residues. Between the trimmed V and J ends, which lost 2 bases and 3 bases, there was a span of 6 bases. Germline assignment: CDR1 KGHDR and CDR2 SFDVKD. In DNA form, the CDR3 reads TGTGCCACCAGTGATTCTCGTGACACTGAAGCTTTCTTT. It codes for CATSDSRDTEAFF.

The chain has TRBV20-1 and TRBJ1-5; D unresolved. From germline, CDR1 is DFQATT and CDR2 SNEGSKA (reference sequence). V gave up 3 bases and J gave up 2 bases, with 11 bases separating them. The CDR3 extends over 14 amino acids. The CDR3 DNA is TGCAGTGCTAGGGTCCAAGTGGGCAATCAGCCCCAGCATTTT. This gives the protein CSARVQVGNQPQHF.

The CDR3 loop reads CASGSGQGSDYGYTF. Here the CDR3 DNA reads TGTGCCAGCGGTTCGGGACAGGGGAGTGACTATGGCTACACCTTC. V gene TRBV4-2 combines with J gene TRBJ1-2, with 10 positions matching TRBD1. The length of the CDR3 is 15 residues. Trimming cost V 8 bases and J 3 bases; bases outside gene matches: 9. CDR1 LGHNA and CDR2 YNFKEQ come from the germline V gene.

CDR3 DNA sequence: TGTGCCAGCAGTGCAGACAGCACTGAAGCTTTCTTT. Amino acids: CASSADSTEAFF. The chain carries TRBV6-5 and TRBJ1-1; possible D gene TRBD1, 5 bases. Trimming removed 5 bases from V and 4 bases from J, with 8 bases in between. Germline CDR1 MNHEY, CDR2 SVGAGI. CDR3 size: 12 residues.

The rearrangement links TRBV5-1 to TRBJ2-7; D gene uncertain. The CDR3 is 15 amino acids. CDR1 and CDR2 (germline): SGHRS, YFSETQ. The germline V and J ends were trimmed by 5 bases and 0 bases, with 15 bases remaining between them. CDR3 DNA: TGCGCCAGCAGGTCGGATGCTGGAAGCTCCTACGAGCAGTACTTC. Translation gives CASRSDAGSSYEQYF.

The rearrangement uses TRBV30 and TRBJ1-1, with D perhaps TRBD1 (5 bases). The CDR3 is made up of 13 amino acids. CDR1 is GTSNPN and CDR2 is SVGIG in the germline V gene (reference sequence). Trimming cost V 5 bases and J 4 bases, with 14 bases left between them. CDR3 coding DNA: TGTGCCTGGGAACCTGGGGGTGGCACTGAAGCTTTCTTT. Translation gives CAWEPGGGTEAFF. The full variable domain, in which reference TRBV30 and TRBJ1-1 provide the parts outside the CDR3, is SQTIHQWPATLVQPVGSPLSLECTVEGTSNPNLYWYRQAAGRGLQLLFYSVGIGQISSEVPQNLSASRPQDRQFILSSKKLLLSDSGFYLCAWEPGGGTEAFFGQGTRLTVV.

This sequence joins TRBV20-1 and TRBJ1-4, with no clear D. From germline, CDR1 is DFQATT and CDR2 SNEGSKA (reference sequence). With 6 bases removed from V and 2 bases from J, the gap between germline ends came to 13 bases. This CDR3 spans 14 amino acids. The CDR3 nucleotides are TGCAGTGCCTCCGCGAGAACGACTAATGAAAAACTGTTTTTT. Protein product: CSASARTTNEKLFF.

V is TRBV20-1 and J is TRBJ2-7, with 11 bases fitting TRBD2. This CDR3 spans 15 amino acids. CDR1 and CDR2 from the germline V gene are DFQATT and SNEGSKA (reference sequence). V gave up 6 bases and J gave up 1 base; unmatched junction bases: 8. The CDR3 sequence is CSAQRLAGTSYEQYF. CDR3 bases: TGCAGTGCCCAAAGACTAGCGGGGACTTCCTACGAGCAGTACTTC.

The CDR3 region has the DNA TGTGCCAGCAGTTACCGCCACAGTGCCACCCTCCACTTT. This translates into CASSYRHSATLHF. The chain combines TRBV6-2 or TRBV6-3 with TRBJ1-6; D gene ambiguous. Germline loops: CDR1 MNHEY, CDR2 SVGEGT. The V and J ends lost 2 bases and 14 bases respectively, with 13 bases between them. The CDR3 sequence is 13 residues long.

In this sample, this clonotype turned up a few times. CDR3 loop: CASSDWTGNTGELFF. The CDR3 DNA is TGTGCCAGCAGCGACTGGACAGGGAACACCGGGGAGCTGTTTTTT. The chain carries TRBV5-6 and TRBJ2-2; TRBD1 agrees at 7 bases. V was clipped by 4 bases and J by 1 base; unmatched bases: 4. The CDR3 is made up of 15 amino acids. Germline CDR1 reads SGHDT; CDR2 reads YYEEEE. Together with reference TRBV5-6 and TRBJ2-2, the CDR3 gives the full variable domain: DAGVTQSPTHLIKTRGQQVTLRCSPKSGHDTVSWYQQALGQGPQFIFQYYEEEERQRGNFPDRFSGHQFPNYSSELNVNALLLGDSALYLCASSDWTGNTGELFFGEGSRLTVL.

The chain has TRBV12-3 or TRBV12-4 and TRBJ2-3, with 8 bases that match TRBD1. This CDR3 comprises 14 residues. Germline trimming cut 6 bases from V and 1 base from J; bases unmatched to any gene: 3. The CDR3 protein is CASRPTGGTDTQYF. CDR3 DNA sequence: TGTGCCAGCAGGCCGACAGGGGGCACAGATACGCAGTATTTT.

The V and J genes are TRBV6-6 and TRBJ2-1, with no clear D. The CDR3 is made up of 16 amino acids. With 0 bases removed from V and 5 bases from J, the gap between germline ends came to 14 bases. From germline, CDR1 is MNHNY and CDR2 SVGAGI (reference sequence). This CDR3 is CASSYSGGRAHNEQFF. The CDR3 DNA is TGTGCCAGCAGTTACTCGGGCGGAAGGGCGCACAATGAGCAGTTCTTC.

The genes are TRBV6-1 and TRBJ1-2, with D uncertain. Trimming removed 6 bases from V and 3 bases from J, with 11 bases in between. Looked up from germline, CDR1 is MNHNS and CDR2 is SASEGT. The CDR3 spans 13 residues. CDR3 region: CASRDWVYYGYTF. The CDR3 nucleotides are TGTGCCAGCAGGGACTGGGTCTACTATGGCTACACCTTC.

The chain joins TRBV6-5 to TRBJ2-7; D may be TRBD1 (6 bases). The J call may be incorrect, as the DNA end agrees better with TRBJ2-5. The CDR3 loop spans 16 amino acids. Looked up from germline, CDR1 is MNHEY and CDR2 is SVGAGI. The CDR3 DNA is TGTGCCAGCAGTCTGGGGACATCCGAGGGTTGGGAGACCCAGTACTTC. Its translation is CASSLGTSEGWETQYF.

This clonotype was detected only a few times. The chain has TRBV7-2 and TRBJ2-1, with 9 bases identical to TRBD2. This CDR3 comprises 16 residues. Trimming took 7 bases from V and 8 from J; bases not matched to a gene: 15. Per the germline V gene, CDR1 is SGHTA and CDR2 is FQGNSA. CDR3 sequence reads: CASTQTSGLQWDEQFF. The CDR3 nucleotides read TGTGCCAGCACTCAGACTAGCGGCTTACAATGGGATGAGCAGTTCTTC.

The CDR3 bases are TGTGCTCACACTGAAGCTTTCTTT. The encoded protein is CAHTEAFF. The gene calls are TRBV10-3 and TRBJ1-1, with no clear D. CDR3 length equals 8 residues. CDR1 and CDR2 from the germline V gene are ENHRY and SYGVKD.

The chain joins TRBV28 to TRBJ1-5; D is perhaps TRBD1 (5 bases). The CDR3 covers 14 residues. The germline CDR1 and CDR2 sequences are MDHEN and SYDVKM. The V gene lost 7 bases and the J gene lost 4 bases, with 14 bases spanning the gap. CDR3 protein: CASIKSGANQPQHF. CDR3 DNA: TGTGCCAGCATCAAGAGTGGGGCAAATCAGCCCCAGCATTTT.

This chain uses TRBV5-4 with TRBJ2-3; 9 positions agree with TRBD2. This CDR3 is 17 amino acids long. J gave up 8 bases and V 2 bases, and 15 bases lay outside the gene matches. Germline CDR1 reads SGHNT; CDR2 reads YYREEE (reference sequence). CDR3 in DNA: TGTGCCAGCAGCTTAATGACTAGCGGCGAGGACTTGGTTACGCAGTATTTT. It encodes CASSLMTSGEDLVTQYF.

The chain joins TRBV29-1 to TRBJ2-3, with D possibly TRBD2 on 6 matching bases. CDR3 length equals 15 residues. Per the germline V gene, CDR1 is SQVTM and CDR2 is ANQGSEA. V lost 6 bases and J lost 3, with 19 bases in between. The CDR3 bases are TGCAGCGTCCGACGGGGCAGCGGGCTGACAGATACGCAGTATTTT. Translated, it gives CSVRRGSGLTDTQYF.

The chain has TRBV15 and TRBJ2-1; possibly TRBD2 for D (5 bases). The germline V and J ends were trimmed by 0 bases and 6 bases, with 9 bases remaining between them. The length of the CDR3 is 14 residues. From germline, CDR1 is LNHNV and CDR2 YYDKDF (reference sequence). In nucleotides, the CDR3 is TGTGCCACCAGCAGAGATGAGGGTGTCAATGAGCAGTTCTTC. This sequence encodes CATSRDEGVNEQFF.

The chain uses TRBV7-2 and TRBJ1-1, with TRBD1 as a possible D gene (6 bases). V dropped 2 bases and J dropped 7 bases, with 11 bases sitting between them. CDR3 length equals 13 residues. Germline-derived CDR1 and CDR2 are SGHTA and FQGNSA. The CDR3: CASSLRQDIEAFF. CDR3 DNA sequence: TGTGCCAGCAGCTTAAGACAGGACATTGAAGCTTTCTTT. The whole variable domain, filled in from reference TRBV7-2 and TRBJ1-1, reads GAGVSQSPSNKVTEKGKDVELRCDPISGHTALYWYRQSLGQGLEFLIYFQGNSAPDKSGLPSDRFSAERTGGSVSTLTIQRTQQEDSAVYLCASSLRQDIEAFFGQGTRLTVV.

This rearrangement joins TRBV21-1 to TRBJ2-3; TRBD2 is taken as the D call from the table, unchecked against the DNA. TRBV21-1 is a pseudogene. The CDR3 is 16 residues long. DNA of the CDR3: TGTGCCAGCAGCTCGCGACTAGCGGGGACCACAGATACGCAGTATTTT. Its protein is CASSSRLAGTTDTQYF.

Only a few counts were recorded for this clonotype. The chain has TRBV4-1 and TRBJ2-7, with TRBD2 matching over 8 bases. Unmatched junction bases numbered 10, after V lost 3 bases and J lost 3 bases. The germline V gene encodes CDR1 MGHRA and CDR2 YSYEKL. The CDR3 runs 16 residues. The DNA for the CDR3 is TGCGCCAGCAGCCATCTGGTGCTCAGCGGGGGCTACGAGCAGTACTTC. As protein: CASSHLVLSGGYEQYF.

The chain has TRBV4-3 and TRBJ2-2; no reliable D call. CDR1 and CDR2 from the germline V gene are LGHNA and YSLEER. The V gene lost 3 bases and the J gene lost 0 bases, with 5 bases spanning the gap. This CDR3 has 14 amino acids. CDR3 sequence: CASSHDSNTGELFF. DNA of the CDR3: TGCGCCAGCAGCCACGACTCGAACACCGGGGAGCTGTTTTTT.

This clonotype turned up a few times. J is TRBJ2-4 and V is TRBV12-3 or TRBV12-4; D is perhaps TRBD2 (5 bases). Trimming stripped 6 bases from V and 12 bases from J, with 18 bases between. This CDR3 contains 13 residues. The chain's CDR3 is CASSYVAPRGQYF. The CDR3 DNA reads as TGTGCCAGCAGCTACGTAGCCCCTCGGGGTCAGTACTTC.

This chain joins TRBV9 and TRBJ2-5; 7 nucleotides match TRBD2. Germline trimming cut 3 bases from V and 1 base from J; bases unmatched to any gene: 9. This CDR3 is 16 amino acids long. Germline CDR1 and CDR2: SGDLS and YYNGEE. The chain's CDR3 is CASSASSGKTQETQYF. CDR3 DNA: TGTGCCAGCAGCGCTTCTAGCGGCAAGACCCAAGAGACCCAGTACTTC.